One and the same sample provided the 5 T cell receptor beta chains below, sequenced in a study of T cells in Graves' hyperthyroidism and ophthalmopathy. TCR beta CDR3 regions were amplified from RNA transcripts. First-round RT-PCR of the TCR CDR3 relied on the HTBI primer set. TCRdb ran MiXCR on the multiplex PCR reads and lists one entry per CDR3 protein. The sample contains under 550,000 distinct CDR3 sequences, roughly an eighth of which appear only once. Material: blood. The source of these receptors is a woman aged 18-35 years with Graves' hyperthyroidism.

This clonotype showed up just a few times. The CDR3 bases are TGTGCCAGCAGCGGGACCGGGACAGGGAAATCACCCCTCCACTTT. It yields the protein CASSGTGTGKSPLHF. V gene TRBV11-2 combines with J gene TRBJ1-6, with 9 bases matching TRBD1. V was pared by 5 bases and J by 10 bases, with 9 bases of the junction left unmatched. CDR1 is SGHAT, CDR2 FQNNGV, per germline. This CDR3 has 15 residues.

Many counts were recorded for this clonotype. The rearrangement links TRBV7-9 to TRBJ2-3, with D possibly TRBD1 on 5 matching bases. The CDR3 extends over 13 amino acids. With 4 bases removed from V and 4 bases from J, the gap between germline ends came to 9 bases. Germline V lookup: CDR1 SEHNR, CDR2 FQNEAQ (reference sequence). The CDR3 is CASSSPGPDTQYF. In DNA form, the CDR3 reads TGTGCCAGCAGCTCCCCAGGGCCAGATACGCAGTATTTT. Variable domain in full (rest from reference TRBV7-9 and TRBJ2-3): DTGVSQNPRHKITKRGQNVTFRCDPISEHNRLYWYRQTLGQGPEFLTYFQNEAQLEKSRLLSDRFSAERPKGSFSTLEIQRTEQGDSAMYLCASSSPGPDTQYFGPGTRLTVL.

About this clonotype itself: At one end the junction does not follow the germline gene, possibly because of a read error. J is TRBJ2-1 and V is TRBV7-3; TRBD2 is a possible D gene (5 bases). The CDR3 has 13 amino acids. Germline loops: CDR1 SGHTA, CDR2 FQGTGA. CDR3 coding DNA: TGTGCCTGCAGCTTATCGGGGTGGGATGAGCAGTTCTTC. This translates into CACSLSGWDEQFF.

The genes are TRBV7-9 and TRBJ2-7, with D perhaps matching TRBD2 (6 bases). V was shortened by 5 bases and J by 2 bases, with 13 bases between the two germline ends. There are 14 residues in the CDR3. The germline gives CDR1 SEHNR, CDR2 FQNEAQ (reference sequence). CDR3 nucleotides: TGTGCCAGCAGCCCGGAGGGAGTGGCCTACGAGCAGTACTTC. It is translated as CASSPEGVAYEQYF.

V is TRBV12-5 and J is TRBJ1-2; tentatively, D is TRBD1 (5 bases). V lost 4 bases and J 7 bases, leaving 16 bases between the germline ends. This CDR3 region has 14 residues. CDR1 LGHNT and CDR2 FRNRAP come from the germline V gene. CDR3 DNA: TGTGCTAGTGGTTATGGGGGGGGGGACCGTGGCTACACCTTC. As protein: CASGYGGGDRGYTF.